This T cell receptor beta chain was identified in a study of cytomegalovirus exposure and HLA in healthy donors. Study information: Samples from HLA-typed donors yielded 65 million to 85 million unique TCRs in an early data release. Overall study findings and caveats: Later on, an analysis showed TCR association rates differing by HLA locus, with DRB1 the most and HLA-C the fewest.

The primer mix had 60 Vbeta and 13 Jbeta primers. Some clones are missing from TCRdb's copy, which holds only in-frame ones; the method was immunoSEQ multiplex PCR. The listing contains 150,000 to 200,000 clones. The CDR3 covers 15 residues. Losses at the gene ends were 7 bases for V and 1 base for J; bases not matched to a gene: 9. CDR1 is MNHEY, CDR2 SVGAGI, per germline. Concerning this clone itself: Its antigen remains unidentified.

The rearrangement links TRBV6-5 to TRBJ1-1; 7 bases line up with TRBD1. This clonotype was obtained from a boy younger than 18 in good health and CMV-seronegative. Sequenced material: PBMCs. The chain's CDR3 is CASTIRGQSNTEAFF. The DNA for the CDR3 is TGTGCCAGCACCATAAGGGGACAGTCGAACACTGAAGCTTTCTTT.